This T cell receptor beta chain stems from a study of Graves' ophthalmopathy and Graves' hyperthyroidism. Study conclusions and caveats: A model of 13 signatures distinguished ophthalmopathy from stable hyperthyroidism at around 90% sensitivity and nearly 83% specificity.

In its sample, this clonotype was seen many times. Its antigen is as yet unknown. An end of the junction does not agree with germline; a read error may underlie this. Amplified material comprised TCR beta CDR3 regions derived from RNA transcripts. Investigators did first-round RT-PCR with HTBI primers, then second-round multiplex PCR. Via MiXCR, TCRdb re-called the multiplex PCR reads, giving one row per CDR3 protein. The table records around 600,000 distinct CDR3 sequences, 35% to 45% of them present only once. From germline, CDR1 is ENHRY and CDR2 SYGVKD. The CDR3 spans 13 residues. The sequenced sample was peripheral blood. The chain links TRBV10-3 to TRBJ1-5; D remains unclear. This TCR was recovered from an adult man with Graves' ophthalmopathy. Here the CDR3 reads CAISESSGRPEHF. The DNA for the CDR3 is TGTGCCATCAGTGAGTCGAGCGGCCGGCCCGAGCATTTT.